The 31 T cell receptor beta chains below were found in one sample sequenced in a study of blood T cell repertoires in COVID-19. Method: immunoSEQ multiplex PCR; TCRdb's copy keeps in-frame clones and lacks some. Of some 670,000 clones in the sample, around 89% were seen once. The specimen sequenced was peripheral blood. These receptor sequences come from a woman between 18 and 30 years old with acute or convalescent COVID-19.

As DNA, the CDR3 is TGTGCCACCAGTGTCGCCGGGACAGGGGGCGATGGAAAGGAAAAACTGTTTTTT. Its translation: CATSVAGTGGDGKEKLFF. The V call is TRBV24-1, the J call TRBJ1-4; 12 bases align to TRBD1. J lost 8 bases, V lost 5 bases, and 14 bases had no gene match. The CDR3 runs to 18 residues. CDR1 KGHDR and CDR2 SFDVKD come from the germline V gene.

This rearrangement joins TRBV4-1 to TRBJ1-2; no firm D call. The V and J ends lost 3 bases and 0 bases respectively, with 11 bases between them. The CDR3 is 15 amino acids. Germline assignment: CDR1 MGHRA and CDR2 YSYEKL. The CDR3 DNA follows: TGCGCCAGCAGCCAGAGGGTGGAAGCTAACTATGGCTACACCTTC. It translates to CASSQRVEANYGYTF.

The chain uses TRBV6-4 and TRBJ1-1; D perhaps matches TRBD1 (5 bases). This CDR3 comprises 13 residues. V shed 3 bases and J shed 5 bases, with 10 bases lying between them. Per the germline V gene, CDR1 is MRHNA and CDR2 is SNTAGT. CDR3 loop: CASSEGDGTEAFF. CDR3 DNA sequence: TGTGCCAGCAGTGAAGGGGATGGGACTGAAGCTTTCTTT.

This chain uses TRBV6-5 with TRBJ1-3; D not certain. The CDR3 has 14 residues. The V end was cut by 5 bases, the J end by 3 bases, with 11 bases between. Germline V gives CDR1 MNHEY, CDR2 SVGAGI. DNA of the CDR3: TGTGCCAGCAGTACCCGGACTCTTGGAAACACCATATATTTT. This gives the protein CASSTRTLGNTIYF.

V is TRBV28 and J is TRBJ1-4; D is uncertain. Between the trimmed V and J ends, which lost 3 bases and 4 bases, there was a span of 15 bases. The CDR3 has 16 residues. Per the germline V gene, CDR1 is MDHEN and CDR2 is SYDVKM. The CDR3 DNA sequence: TGTGCCAGCAGTTTTTATCGGTCGAAAGTTAATGAAAAACTGTTTTTT. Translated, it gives CASSFYRSKVNEKLFF.

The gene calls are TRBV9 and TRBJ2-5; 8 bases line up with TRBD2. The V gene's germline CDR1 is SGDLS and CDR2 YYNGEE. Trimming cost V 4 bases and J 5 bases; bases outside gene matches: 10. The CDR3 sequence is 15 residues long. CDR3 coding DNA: TGTGCCAGCAGCCCCCGGGGGGGCGTCGGGGAGACCCAGTACTTC. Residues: CASSPRGGVGETQYF.

CDR3 in DNA: TGTGCCGCCCTCAGCTTGACAGGCCAAGAGACCCAGTACTTC. Translation gives CAALSLTGQETQYF. The gene calls are TRBV2 and TRBJ2-5; possibly TRBD1 for D (6 bases). V was shortened by 11 bases and J by 1 base, with 17 bases between the two germline ends. The germline V gene has CDR1 SNHLY and CDR2 FYNNEI. This CDR3 spans 14 amino acids.

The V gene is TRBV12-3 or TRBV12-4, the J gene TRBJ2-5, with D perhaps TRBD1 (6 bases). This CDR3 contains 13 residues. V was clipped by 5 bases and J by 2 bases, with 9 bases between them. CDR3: CASSRQAQETQYF. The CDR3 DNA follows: TGTGCCAGCAGTAGACAGGCGCAAGAGACCCAGTACTTC.

CDR3 protein: CASSEGRGSNEKLFF. The CDR3 coding sequence is TGTGCCAGCAGTGAAGGGAGGGGTTCTAATGAAAAACTGTTTTTT. The genes are TRBV6-1 and TRBJ1-4; maybe TRBD1 (5 bases). The ends were cut back, 1 base at V and 3 bases at J, with 9 bases in the middle. The CDR3 contains 15 residues. Germline CDR1 MNHNS, CDR2 SASEGT.

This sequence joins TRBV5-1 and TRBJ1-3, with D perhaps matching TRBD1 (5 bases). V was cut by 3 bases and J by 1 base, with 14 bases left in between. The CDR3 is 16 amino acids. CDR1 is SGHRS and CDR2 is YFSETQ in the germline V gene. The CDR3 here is CASSWSSGGSGNTIYF. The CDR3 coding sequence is TGCGCCAGCAGCTGGTCCTCCGGGGGTTCTGGAAACACCATATATTTT.

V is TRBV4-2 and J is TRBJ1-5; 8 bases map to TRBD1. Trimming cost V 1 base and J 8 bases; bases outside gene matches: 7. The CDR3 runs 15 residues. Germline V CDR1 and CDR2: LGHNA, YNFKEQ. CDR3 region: CASSQGETGDKPQHF. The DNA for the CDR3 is TGTGCCAGCAGCCAAGGGGAGACAGGGGACAAGCCCCAGCATTTT.

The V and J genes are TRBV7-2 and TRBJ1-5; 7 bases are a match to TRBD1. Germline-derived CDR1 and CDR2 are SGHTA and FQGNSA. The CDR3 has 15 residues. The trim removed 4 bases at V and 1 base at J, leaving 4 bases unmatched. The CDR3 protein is CASSYTGVSNQPQHF. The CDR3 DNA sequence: TGTGCCAGCAGCTACACAGGGGTCAGCAATCAGCCCCAGCATTTT.

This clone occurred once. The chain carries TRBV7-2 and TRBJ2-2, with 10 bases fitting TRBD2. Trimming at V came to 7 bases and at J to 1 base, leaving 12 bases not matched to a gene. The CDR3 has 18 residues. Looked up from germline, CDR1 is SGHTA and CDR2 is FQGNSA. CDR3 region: CASTRWASGGWNTGELFF. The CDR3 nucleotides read TGTGCCAGCACCCGGTGGGCTAGCGGGGGATGGAACACCGGGGAGCTGTTTTTT.

The DNA for the CDR3 is TGTGCCAGCAGCCAGAGGGACAGGGGCACTGAAGCTTTCTTT. Translation: CASSQRDRGTEAFF. The chain uses TRBV3-1 (or the pseudogene TRBV3-2) and TRBJ1-1; the match to TRBD1 covers 10 bases. The germline V gene has CDR1 LGHDT and CDR2 YNNKEL (reference sequence). Unmatched junction bases numbered 2, after V lost 3 bases and J lost 4 bases. This CDR3 spans 14 amino acids.

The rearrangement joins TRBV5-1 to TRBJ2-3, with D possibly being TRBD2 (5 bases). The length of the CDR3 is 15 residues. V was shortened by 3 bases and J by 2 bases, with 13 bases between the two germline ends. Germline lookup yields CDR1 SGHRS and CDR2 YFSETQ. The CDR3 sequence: CASSSDGNPTDTQYF. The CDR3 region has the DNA TGCGCCAGCAGCTCAGACGGGAATCCCACAGATACGCAGTATTTT.

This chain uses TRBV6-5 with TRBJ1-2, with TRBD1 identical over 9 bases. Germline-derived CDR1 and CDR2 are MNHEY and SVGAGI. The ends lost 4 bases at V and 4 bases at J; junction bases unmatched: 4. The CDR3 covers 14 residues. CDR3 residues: CASSSQGAFYGYTF. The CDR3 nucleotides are TGTGCCAGCAGTTCACAGGGGGCGTTCTATGGCTACACCTTC.

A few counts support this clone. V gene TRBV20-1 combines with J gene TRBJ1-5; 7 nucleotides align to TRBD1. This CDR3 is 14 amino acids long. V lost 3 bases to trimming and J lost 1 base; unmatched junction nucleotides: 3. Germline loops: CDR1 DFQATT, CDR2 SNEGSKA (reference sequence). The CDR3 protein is CSASPGQSNQPQHF. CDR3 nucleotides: TGCAGTGCTAGTCCGGGACAGAGCAATCAGCCCCAGCATTTT.

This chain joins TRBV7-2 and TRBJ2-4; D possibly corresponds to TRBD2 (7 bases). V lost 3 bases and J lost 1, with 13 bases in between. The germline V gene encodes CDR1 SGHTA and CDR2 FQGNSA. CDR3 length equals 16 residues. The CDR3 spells CASSLKGGFAKNIQYF. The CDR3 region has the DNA TGTGCCAGCAGCTTGAAGGGGGGGTTTGCCAAAAACATTCAGTACTTC.

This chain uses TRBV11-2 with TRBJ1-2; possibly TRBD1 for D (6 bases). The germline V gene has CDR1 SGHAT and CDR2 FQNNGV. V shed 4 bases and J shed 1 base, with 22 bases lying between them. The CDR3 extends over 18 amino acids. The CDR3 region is CASSSLRINRESNYGYTF. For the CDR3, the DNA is TGTGCCAGCAGCTCCCTCCGAATTAACAGGGAGAGTAACTATGGCTACACCTTC.

CDR3 sequence: CASSLTLETLYTGELFF. CDR3 nucleotides: TGTGCCAGCAGCCTGACTCTTGAAACTCTATACACCGGGGAGCTGTTTTTT. The chain employs TRBV11-2 and TRBJ2-2; no firm D call. Germline CDR1 and CDR2: SGHAT and FQNNGV. CDR3 length: 17 amino acids. Trimming took off 5 bases at V and 3 bases at J, with 19 bases between the two ends.

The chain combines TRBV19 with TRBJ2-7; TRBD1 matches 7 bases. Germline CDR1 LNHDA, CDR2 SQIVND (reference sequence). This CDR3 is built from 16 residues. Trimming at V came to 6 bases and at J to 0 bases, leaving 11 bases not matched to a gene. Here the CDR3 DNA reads TGTGCCAGTAGCCAGAAGGGGGCGGGTCTCTCCTACGAGCAGTACTTC. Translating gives CASSQKGAGLSYEQYF.

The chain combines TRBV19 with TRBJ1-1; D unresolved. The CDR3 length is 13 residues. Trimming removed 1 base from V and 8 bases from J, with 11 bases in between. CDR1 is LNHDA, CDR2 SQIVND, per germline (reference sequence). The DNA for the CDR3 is TGTGCCAGTAGTATAGGGGGAGGGTTCGAAGCTTTCTTT. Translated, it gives CASSIGGGFEAFF.

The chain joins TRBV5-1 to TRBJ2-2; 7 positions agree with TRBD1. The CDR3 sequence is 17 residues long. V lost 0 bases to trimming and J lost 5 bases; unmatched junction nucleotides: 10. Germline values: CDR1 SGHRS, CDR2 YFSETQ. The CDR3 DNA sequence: TGCGCCAGCAGCTTGGATCACAGGGGCGGGTATACCGGGGAGCTGTTTTTT. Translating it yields CASSLDHRGGYTGELFF.

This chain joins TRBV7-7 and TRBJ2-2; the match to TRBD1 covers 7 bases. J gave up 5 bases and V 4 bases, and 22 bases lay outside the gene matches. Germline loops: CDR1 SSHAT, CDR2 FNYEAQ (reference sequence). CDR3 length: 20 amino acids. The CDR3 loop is CASSSYSIDRVGVGTGELFF. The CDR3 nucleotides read TGTGCCAGCAGCTCTTATTCCATCGACAGGGTCGGAGTGGGTACCGGGGAGCTGTTTTTT.

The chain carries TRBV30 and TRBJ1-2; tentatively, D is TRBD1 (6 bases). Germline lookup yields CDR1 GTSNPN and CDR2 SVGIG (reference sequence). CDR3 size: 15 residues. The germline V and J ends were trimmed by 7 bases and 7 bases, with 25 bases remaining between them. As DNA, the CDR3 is TGTGCCTCCTTTCCTCGACAGGTTTTAACTGGTGGCTACACCTTC. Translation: CASFPRQVLTGGYTF.

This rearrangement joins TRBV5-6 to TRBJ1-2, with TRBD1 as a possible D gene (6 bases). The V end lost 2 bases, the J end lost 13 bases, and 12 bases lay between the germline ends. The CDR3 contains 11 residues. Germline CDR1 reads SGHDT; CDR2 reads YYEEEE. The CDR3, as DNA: TGTGCCAGCAGCTTAAACAGGGTTATCACCTTC. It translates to CASSLNRVITF.

In DNA form, the CDR3 reads TGCGCCAGCAGCTACCGAGTGGACAGGGCCGACTATGGCTACACCTTC. Its translation is CASSYRVDRADYGYTF. The chain couples TRBV5-1 to TRBJ1-2; 8 nucleotides match TRBD1. This CDR3 spans 16 amino acids. J gave up 3 bases and V 3 bases, and 10 bases lay outside the gene matches. Per germline, CDR1 SGHRS and CDR2 YFSETQ. The variable domain in full, with the rest retrieved from reference TRBV5-1 and TRBJ1-2, is KAGVTQTPRYLIKTRGQQVTLSCSPISGHRSVSWYQQTPGQGLQFLFEYFSETQRNKGNFPGRFSGRQFSNSRSEMNVSTLELGDSALYLCASSYRVDRADYGYTFGSGTRLTVV.

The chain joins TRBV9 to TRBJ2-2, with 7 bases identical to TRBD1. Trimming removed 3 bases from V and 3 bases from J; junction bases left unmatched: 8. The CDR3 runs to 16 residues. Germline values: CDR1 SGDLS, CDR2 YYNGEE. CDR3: CASSAQTGPHTGELFF. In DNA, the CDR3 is TGTGCCAGCAGCGCACAGACAGGGCCACACACCGGGGAGCTGTTTTTT.

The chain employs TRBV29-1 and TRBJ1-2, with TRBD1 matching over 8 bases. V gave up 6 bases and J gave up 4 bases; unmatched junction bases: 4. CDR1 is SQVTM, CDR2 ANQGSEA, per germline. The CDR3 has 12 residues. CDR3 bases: TGCAGCGTAAGGACAGGGAGCTATGGCTACACCTTC. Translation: CSVRTGSYGYTF.

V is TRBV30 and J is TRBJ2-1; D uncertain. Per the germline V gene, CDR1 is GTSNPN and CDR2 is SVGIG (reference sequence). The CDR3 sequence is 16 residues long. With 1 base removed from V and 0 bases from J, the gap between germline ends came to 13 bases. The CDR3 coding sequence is TGTGCCTGGAGTGCCGAATCTATCCCCTCCTACAATGAGCAGTTCTTC. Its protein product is CAWSAESIPSYNEQFF.

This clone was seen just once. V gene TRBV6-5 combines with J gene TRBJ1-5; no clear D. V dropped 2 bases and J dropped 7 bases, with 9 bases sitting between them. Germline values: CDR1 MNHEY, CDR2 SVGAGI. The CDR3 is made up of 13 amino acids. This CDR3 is CASSYEGGQPQHF. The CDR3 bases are TGTGCCAGCAGTTACGAGGGCGGCCAGCCCCAGCATTTT.